The 8 T cell receptor beta chains given below trace back to one sample, sequenced in a study of early T cells in non-severe SARS-CoV-2 infection. Each CDR3 protein gets one entry after TCRdb re-called the 5' RACE reads with MiXCR. The sample includes roughly 99,000 distinct CDR3 sequences, 11% of them seen just once. Sample: whole blood. Receptor source: an adult who was a healthcare worker with PCR-confirmed SARS-CoV-2 infection or an uninfected control (not recorded which).

There are many counts of this clonotype. The rearrangement joins TRBV28 to TRBJ1-5; tentatively, D is TRBD1 (5 bases). The germline gives CDR1 MDHEN, CDR2 SYDVKM. The length of the CDR3 is 14 residues. The V and J ends lost 1 base and 3 bases respectively, with 7 bases between them. The CDR3 protein is CASSLLGANQPQHF. The CDR3 coding sequence is TGTGCCAGCAGTTTATTAGGGGCCAATCAGCCCCAGCATTTT. Based on the CDR3 plus reference TRBV28 and TRBJ1-5, the full variable domain is DVKVTQSSRYLVKRTGEKVFLECVQDMDHENMFWYRQDPGLGLRLIYFSYDVKMKEKGDIPEGYSVSREKKERFSLILESASTNQTSMYLCASSLLGANQPQHFGDGTRLSIL.

This clonotype was found many times. This chain links TRBV20-1 with TRBJ2-1, with 8 bases fitting TRBD2. CDR3 length: 16 amino acids. The germline gives CDR1 DFQATT, CDR2 SNEGSKA (reference sequence). V dropped 3 bases and J dropped 1; count of bases not matched to a gene: 8. The CDR3 DNA reads TGCAGTGCTAGTCCCCCCAGCGGGAGATCCTACAATGAGCAGTTCTTC. Its protein product is CSASPPSGRSYNEQFF.

V usage is TRBV12-5 and J usage is TRBJ2-2; no clear D gene. Germline values: CDR1 LGHNT, CDR2 FRNRAP. V lost 4 bases to trimming and J lost 3 bases, with 3 bases between them. The CDR3 is 12 amino acids. Here the CDR3 reads CASGSYTGELFF. DNA for the CDR3: TGTGCTAGTGGTTCCTACACCGGGGAGCTGTTTTTT.

This chain joins TRBV10-3 and TRBJ2-6; tentative D call: TRBD1 (6 bases). V was pared by 7 bases and J by 0 bases, with 10 bases between. The CDR3 has 15 residues. CDR1 ENHRY and CDR2 SYGVKD come from the germline V gene. The CDR3 is CAITAGDSGANVLTF. The CDR3, as DNA: TGTGCCATCACGGCAGGGGACTCTGGGGCCAACGTCCTGACTTTC.

This sequence joins TRBV20-1 and TRBJ2-2, with 8 bases aligning to TRBD2. This CDR3 comprises 15 residues. Germline CDR1 DFQATT, CDR2 SNEGSKA (reference sequence). The trim removed 6 bases at V and 6 bases at J, leaving 12 bases unmatched. Here the CDR3 reads CSALSTSGRPGELFF. Written as DNA, the CDR3 is TGCAGTGCCCTCTCAACTAGCGGAAGACCCGGGGAGCTGTTTTTT.

At least ten counts were recorded for this clonotype. The chain links TRBV20-1 to TRBJ1-3; 7 bases are a match to TRBD1. Germline CDR1 reads DFQATT; CDR2 reads SNEGSKA (reference sequence). The ends lost 2 bases at V and 2 bases at J; junction bases unmatched: 6. The CDR3 runs to 15 residues. The CDR3 region is CSARIPGTAGNTIYF. The CDR3 DNA reads as TGCAGTGCTAGAATACCAGGGACAGCTGGAAACACCATATATTTT.

The chain has TRBV5-1 and TRBJ2-5, with D possibly TRBD2 on 6 matching bases. Germline V lookup: CDR1 SGHRS, CDR2 YFSETQ. The ends were cut back, 5 bases at V and 1 base at J, with 9 bases in the middle. The CDR3 covers 13 residues. The CDR3 region has the DNA TGCGCCAGCAGACGGGGGACCCAAGAGACCCAGTACTTC. This codes for CASRRGTQETQYF.

In its sample, this clonotype was seen a few times. This chain connects TRBV4-1 to TRBJ2-5; D gene uncertain. V lost 5 bases, J lost 4 bases, and 20 bases lay in between. The CDR3 has 16 residues. Germline V gives CDR1 MGHRA, CDR2 YSYEKL. CDR3 residues: CASSKGNRAYSETQYF. As DNA, the CDR3 is TGCGCCAGCAGCAAAGGGAACCGGGCCTATTCAGAGACCCAGTACTTC.